The clone carrying this T cell receptor beta chain showed up many times. Antigen specificity is unknown. The sample originates from a study of T cells after yellow fever vaccination. Study results and caveats: Subsequent booster samples again held most clones from primary vaccination (around 96% CD4, roughly 90% CD8). Overall, a small share of clonotypes was seen in both CD4 and CD8 compartments.

Germline values: CDR1 SGHNT, CDR2 YYREEE (reference sequence). J lost 5 bases, V lost 4 bases, and 4 bases had no gene match. The CDR3 runs to 14 residues. 5'RACE template switching generated TCR cDNA, adding a universal primer site and UMIs. Each CDR3 protein gets one entry after TCRdb re-called the 5' RACE reads with MiXCR. The sample yields some 240,000 distinct CDR3 sequences, roughly 5.2% seen once. The clonotype originates from a man between 18 and 35 years old who received the YFV17D yellow fever vaccine. The specimen was CD4+ T cells sorted from PBMCs, collected on the day of the yellow fever booster vaccination. The chain links TRBV5-4 to TRBJ1-4; 8 nucleotides align to TRBD1. In nucleotides, the CDR3 is TGTGCCAGCAGCCTTCAGGGGGCAAATGAAAAACTGTTTTTT. Translated: CASSLQGANEKLFF.